A single T cell receptor (beta chain) is shown here with its context. Deletions cut 6 bases from V and 2 bases from J, with 13 bases between. CDR1 MDHEN and CDR2 SYDVKM come from the germline V gene. The CDR3 runs 14 residues. This sample is drawn from a study of T cell changes during pregnancy in multiple sclerosis. Only in-frame clones appear in the TCRdb table, and some are missing; sequencing was by immunoSEQ multiplex PCR. The table records approximately 65,000 clones, approximately 96% of them present only once. This receptor was identified in a female donor with multiple sclerosis, enrolled in a pregnancy study. This chain joins TRBV28 and TRBJ2-5; a possible D gene is TRBD2 (5 bases). Sequences were derived from CD8+ T cells from peripheral blood mononuclear cells, sampled after pregnancy. CDR3 amino acids: CASSLPQRQETQYF. The CDR3 coding sequence is TGTGCCAGCAGCCTACCTCAGCGGCAAGAGACCCAGTACTTC.